The 23 T cell receptor beta chains in this list originate from one sample, sequenced in a study of regulatory T cells in long-lasting Graves disease. Investigators prepared the TCR beta libraries by applying iRepertoire HTBI primers and Arm-PCR of CDR3 regions. TCRdb independently ran MiXCR on the multiplex PCR reads; one entry per CDR3 protein. The repertoire holds about 420,000 distinct CDR3 sequences, 16% seen once, with under 30% in the top ten. Time point defined: newly diagnosed GD, antithyroid drugs for less than 3 months. The TCR library was made from RNA extracted from PBMCs. In addition, the sample was reused for a study of T cells in Graves' hyperthyroidism and ophthalmopathy.

Sequenced material: peripheral blood mononuclear cells (PBMCs), taken at new diagnosis, from a patient treated with antithyroid drugs. These receptors were obtained from a woman aged 18-29 years with Graves disease.

This clonotype was picked up one time. The rearrangement links TRBV10-2 to TRBJ2-5, with a tentative D call TRBD2 (7 bases). The CDR3 length is 14 residues. The germline V gene has CDR1 WSHSY and CDR2 SAAADI. Trimming shortened V by 6 bases and J by 1 base, and 12 bases separated the two germline ends. The CDR3, as DNA: TGCGCCAGCAGGAGGGGGGGGCTCCAAGAGACCCAGTACTTC. Its translation: CASRRGGLQETQYF.

The chain carries TRBV6-1 and TRBJ2-5; D is possibly TRBD1 (6 bases). The CDR3 length is 13 residues. Trimming stripped 3 bases from V and 1 base from J, with 6 bases between. The germline V gene has CDR1 MNHNS and CDR2 SASEGT. CDR3 protein: CASSDRGQETQYF. The CDR3 nucleotides are TGTGCCAGCAGTGACAGGGGCCAAGAGACCCAGTACTTC.

This clonotype appeared many times. This chain connects TRBV7-9 to TRBJ2-3; 8 bases line up with TRBD1. Germline loops: CDR1 SEHNR, CDR2 FQNEAQ (reference sequence). J was trimmed by 0 bases and V by 2 bases; bases with no gene match: 10. CDR3 length equals 18 residues. The CDR3 region is CASSLLTGATSSTDTQYF. The CDR3 region has the DNA TGTGCCAGCAGCTTACTGACAGGGGCTACGTCAAGCACAGATACGCAGTATTTT.

This clonotype was seen ten or more times. The chain recombines TRBV7-9 with TRBJ2-1; D is ambiguous. The CDR3 is 16 amino acids. CDR1 and CDR2 (germline): SEHNR, FQNEAQ (reference sequence). Trimming shortened V by 5 bases and J by 0 bases, and 14 bases separated the two germline ends. CDR3 loop: CASSPRGAYSYNEQFF. CDR3 DNA: TGTGCCAGCAGCCCCCGCGGAGCCTACTCCTACAATGAGCAGTTCTTC.

The genes are TRBV30 and TRBJ1-2; D ambiguous. The V gene lost 3 bases and the J gene lost 5 bases, with 13 bases spanning the gap. Germline V lookup: CDR1 GTSNPN, CDR2 SVGIG (reference sequence). The CDR3 sequence is 13 residues long. The CDR3 DNA reads TGTGCCTGGAGCCTCCTAGAGGTGTATGGCTACACCTTC. Protein sequence: CAWSLLEVYGYTF.

This chain uses TRBV7-2 with TRBJ2-3; TRBD2 matches at 13 bases. The V and J ends lost 5 bases and 5 bases, in that order; junction bases with no gene match: 10. The CDR3 extends over 17 amino acids. CDR1 and CDR2 from the germline V gene are SGHTA and FQGNSA. The CDR3, as DNA: TGTGCCAGCAGCGCCCGGACTAGCGGGAGTAAAGTAGATACGCAGTATTTT. Translated, it gives CASSARTSGSKVDTQYF.

There are many counts of this clonotype. The chain carries TRBV20-1 and TRBJ2-1; 11 nucleotides align to TRBD2. V was clipped by 5 bases and J by 0 bases; unmatched bases: 9. There are 17 residues in the CDR3. Germline CDR1 and CDR2: DFQATT and SNEGSKA (reference sequence). The CDR3 DNA reads as TGCAGTGCTGGAGGACTAGCGGGTACAACCTCCTACAATGAGCAGTTCTTC. It is translated as CSAGGLAGTTSYNEQFF.

The rearrangement links TRBV5-1 to TRBJ2-7; D possibly uses TRBD1 or TRBD2 (6 bases each). Trimming cost V 0 bases and J 3 bases, with 13 bases left between them. Germline loops: CDR1 SGHRS, CDR2 YFSETQ. This CDR3 comprises 15 residues. CDR3 loop: CASSLASGAYYEQYF. DNA of the CDR3: TGCGCCAGCAGCTTGGCCTCGGGGGCTTACTACGAGCAGTACTTC. The full variable domain, in which reference TRBV5-1 and TRBJ2-7 provide the parts outside the CDR3, is KAGVTQTPRYLIKTRGQQVTLSCSPISGHRSVSWYQQTPGQGLQFLFEYFSETQRNKGNFPGRFSGRQFSNSRSEMNVSTLELGDSALYLCASSLASGAYYEQYFGPGTRLTVT.

The genes are TRBV18 and TRBJ2-1; possibly TRBD2 for D (5 bases). V lost 4 bases and J 0 bases, leaving 7 bases between the germline ends. This CDR3 is built from 14 residues. CDR1 KGHSH and CDR2 LQKENI come from the germline V gene. CDR3 nucleotide sequence: TGTGCCAGCTCACGGGAGAGCTCCTACAATGAGCAGTTCTTC. Translation: CASSRESSYNEQFF.

Many counts were recorded for this clonotype. The chain has TRBV18 and TRBJ1-5; TRBD1 agrees at 7 bases. Germline V lookup: CDR1 KGHSH, CDR2 LQKENI. The CDR3 contains 15 residues. J lost 0 bases, V lost 3 bases, and 2 bases had no gene match. The CDR3, as DNA: TGTGCCAGCTCACCCGGGACAGATAGCAATCAGCCCCAGCATTTT. Amino acids: CASSPGTDSNQPQHF.

Only a few counts were recorded for this clonotype. The genes are TRBV4-3 and TRBJ1-3; D not certain. The CDR3 covers 15 residues. CDR1 is LGHNA, CDR2 YSLEER, per germline. Deletions cut 4 bases from V and 1 base from J, with 11 bases between. The DNA of the CDR3 is TGCGCCAGCAGCCGTAACGGAGGATCTGGAAACACCATATATTTT. Encoded protein: CASSRNGGSGNTIYF.

The rearrangement links TRBV6-1 to TRBJ2-1; D uncertain. Between the trimmed V and J ends, which lost 6 bases and 8 bases, there was a span of 8 bases. Germline CDR1 reads MNHNS; CDR2 reads SASEGT. The CDR3 consists of 11 residues. As DNA, the CDR3 is TGTGCCAGCAGCCCCCTAGATGAGCAGTTCTTC. Protein: CASSPLDEQFF.

This clonotype was observed at least ten times. This chain connects TRBV3-1 to TRBJ1-6; the D is unclear. This CDR3 comprises 12 residues. In germline, CDR1 is LGHDT, CDR2 YNNKEL (reference sequence). Trimming pared 2 bases from V and 8 bases from J, leaving 4 bases between. In nucleotides, the CDR3 is TGTGCCAGCAGCCAACGGGATTCACCCCTCCACTTT. Translated: CASSQRDSPLHF.

V usage is TRBV12-5 and J usage is TRBJ1-5; D is perhaps TRBD1 (6 bases). The CDR3 loop spans 14 amino acids. Trimming stripped 7 bases from V and 2 bases from J, with 12 bases between. The germline gives CDR1 LGHNT, CDR2 FRNRAP. CDR3 residues: CASARGVGNQPQHF. The CDR3 nucleotides read TGTGCTAGTGCCAGGGGCGTGGGCAATCAGCCCCAGCATTTT.

The V and J genes are TRBV14 and TRBJ2-1; 9 bases fit TRBD2. The CDR3 totals 17 residues. Unmatched junction bases numbered 12, after V lost 1 base and J lost 8 bases. Germline loops: CDR1 SGHDN, CDR2 FVKESK. CDR3 sequence: CASSQAAGGPRPDEQFF. The CDR3, as DNA: TGTGCCAGCAGCCAAGCCGCGGGAGGGCCCCGGCCCGATGAGCAGTTCTTC.

This clonotype came up many times. The chain employs TRBV12-3 or TRBV12-4 and TRBJ1-1; 7 bases agree with TRBD1. The CDR3 contains 13 residues. With 5 bases clipped from V and 7 bases from J, the junction kept 7 bases outside the gene matches. As DNA, the CDR3 is TGTGCCAGCAGTCTCATCCGGGACAGTGAAGCTTTCTTT. As protein: CASSLIRDSEAFF.

This clonotype appeared a few times. A read error may be the cause here, since a much bigger clone is one base away. V gene TRBV27 combines with J gene TRBJ2-3; tentatively, D is TRBD2 (7 bases). The CDR3 sequence is 14 residues long. V lost 11 bases, J lost 4 bases, and 19 bases lay in between. The germline V gene encodes CDR1 MNHEY and CDR2 SMNVEV (reference sequence). The CDR3 region has the DNA TGTGCCGGCAACAGTGAGGGGGGGGCAGATACGCAGTATTTT. Encoded protein: CAGNSEGGADTQYF.

This clonotype was counted at least ten times. The J gene is TRBJ2-3, the V gene TRBV7-3; D gene ambiguous. The CDR3 has 14 residues. Trimming took 3 bases from V and 2 from J, leaving 9 bases between them. Germline V gene data show CDR1 as SGHTA and CDR2 as FQGTGA. CDR3 loop: CASSFVGTTDTQYF. DNA for the CDR3: TGTGCCAGCAGCTTCGTCGGAACCACAGATACGCAGTATTTT.

The chain employs TRBV19 and TRBJ1-1; D is unresolved. CDR1 and CDR2 (germline): LNHDA, SQIVND (reference sequence). The CDR3 has 15 residues. V was pared by 0 bases and J by 1 base, with 9 bases between. The DNA of the CDR3 is TGTGCCAGTAGTATAGAGGGCAGCCCGAACACTGAAGCTTTCTTT. Protein: CASSIEGSPNTEAFF.

This clonotype has at least ten counts. The chain couples TRBV29-1 to TRBJ1-4, with TRBD1 matching over 9 bases. CDR3 size: 14 residues. Per germline, CDR1 SQVTM and CDR2 ANQGSEA. With 5 bases clipped from V and 7 bases from J, the junction kept 8 bases outside the gene matches. CDR3: CSVPGQGLGEKLFF. DNA for the CDR3: TGCAGCGTTCCAGGACAGGGGTTGGGTGAAAAACTGTTTTTT.

The J gene is TRBJ2-1, the V gene TRBV4-3, with D unclear. The CDR3 contains 14 residues. The V gene lost 2 bases and the J gene lost 0 bases, with 5 bases spanning the gap. Per germline, CDR1 LGHNA and CDR2 YSLEER. The CDR3 is CASSQMSSYNEQFF. The CDR3 region has the DNA TGCGCCAGCAGCCAAATGAGCTCCTACAATGAGCAGTTCTTC.

The rearrangement uses TRBV11-3 and TRBJ2-1, with TRBD1 matching 7 bases. The CDR3 runs to 14 residues. The trim removed 5 bases at V and 5 bases at J, leaving 6 bases unmatched. From germline, CDR1 is SGHNT and CDR2 YENEEA. The CDR3 bases are TGTGCCAGCAGCGGGGGACAGCCAAACAATGAGCAGTTCTTC. Translation gives CASSGGQPNNEQFF.

This clonotype was seen many times. The chain combines TRBV7-2 with TRBJ2-1; the D is unclear. CDR3 length: 15 residues. Germline lookup yields CDR1 SGHTA and CDR2 FQGNSA. Trimming cost V 4 bases and J 3 bases, with 13 bases left between them. The CDR3 spells CASSSTYLHYNEQFF. In nucleotides, the CDR3 is TGTGCCAGCAGCTCCACCTACCTACACTACAATGAGCAGTTCTTC.